There are a few counts of the clone carrying this T cell receptor (beta chain). The sample is drawn from a study of immune evolution from preneoplasia to lung adenocarcinoma. Generated by immunoSEQ multiplex PCR, the TCRdb table keeps only in-frame clones and is missing some. The sample consists of 7,500 to 8,500 clones, about 80% of them appearing once. Patients had resection in Japan or China between about 2014 and 2018. The specimen sequenced was FFPE invasive lung adenocarcinoma tissue. The clonotype originates from a person between 50 and 69 years old with lung adenocarcinoma.

In nucleotides, the CDR3 is TGTGCCAGCAGTCCCAGGACACTCATACTCCATGAGCAGTTCTTC. Translated: CASSPRTLILHEQFF. The chain carries TRBV28 and TRBJ2-1; the D gene is possibly TRBD1 (5 bases). CDR3 length equals 15 residues. The germline gives CDR1 MDHEN, CDR2 SYDVKM. V shed 5 bases and J shed 8 bases, with 19 bases lying between them.